This T cell receptor (beta chain) was documented in a study of cytomegalovirus exposure and HLA in healthy donors. General observations from the study: HLA alleles showed associations with some 17,000 TCR beta sequences in a later analysis, at a 0.05 false discovery rate. Most TCR sequences were seen very rarely across donors, but some public TCRs occurred in many. In a later analysis, DRB1 alleles had the most associated TCRs; HLA-C alleles the fewest. A likely sequencing artifact accounted for one observed cluster of highly shared sequence variants.

The CDR3 loop spans 16 amino acids. Germline CDR1 reads MNHEY; CDR2 reads SMNVEV (reference sequence). V dropped 6 bases and J dropped 8; count of bases not matched to a gene: 13. The count of this clone is one. Its antigen remains unknown. PCR was performed using 60 Vbeta and 13 Jbeta primers. Method: immunoSEQ multiplex PCR; TCRdb's copy keeps in-frame clones and lacks some. The table records 150,000 to 200,000 clones, around 81% of them present only once. The source material was PBMCs. The gene calls are TRBV27 and TRBJ2-1, with TRBD1 matching over 10 bases. The TCR sequence derives from a woman between 25 and 40 years old in good health and CMV-seronegative. CDR3 nucleotide sequence: TGTGCCAGCAGACCCATTCCGGGACAGGGGAGGCATGAGCAGTTCTTC. It yields the protein CASRPIPGQGRHEQFF.